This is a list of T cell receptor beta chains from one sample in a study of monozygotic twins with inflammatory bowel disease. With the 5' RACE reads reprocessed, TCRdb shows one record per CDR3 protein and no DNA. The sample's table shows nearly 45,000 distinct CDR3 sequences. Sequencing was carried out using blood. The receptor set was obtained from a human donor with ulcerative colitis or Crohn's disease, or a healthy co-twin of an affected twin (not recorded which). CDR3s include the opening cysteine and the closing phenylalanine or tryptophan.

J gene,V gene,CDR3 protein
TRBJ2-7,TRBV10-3,CAIGAVAGAYEQYF
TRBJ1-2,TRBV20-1,CSAGDRGRIAYGYTF
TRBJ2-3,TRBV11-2,CASSLGGLPAGGTDTQYF
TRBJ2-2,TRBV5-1,CASSFRDTSTGELFF
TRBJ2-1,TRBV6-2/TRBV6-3,CASSYSPSGGGIYNEQFF
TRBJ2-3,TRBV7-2,CASSFGGQFADTQYF
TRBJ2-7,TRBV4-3,CASSQDQGGVYEQYF
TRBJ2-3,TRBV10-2,CASSAPDTQYF
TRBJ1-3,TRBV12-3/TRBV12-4,CASSLAGAGLSGNTIYF
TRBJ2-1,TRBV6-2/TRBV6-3,CASRRAGGEQFF
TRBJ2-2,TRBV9,CASSVRSRGTGELFF